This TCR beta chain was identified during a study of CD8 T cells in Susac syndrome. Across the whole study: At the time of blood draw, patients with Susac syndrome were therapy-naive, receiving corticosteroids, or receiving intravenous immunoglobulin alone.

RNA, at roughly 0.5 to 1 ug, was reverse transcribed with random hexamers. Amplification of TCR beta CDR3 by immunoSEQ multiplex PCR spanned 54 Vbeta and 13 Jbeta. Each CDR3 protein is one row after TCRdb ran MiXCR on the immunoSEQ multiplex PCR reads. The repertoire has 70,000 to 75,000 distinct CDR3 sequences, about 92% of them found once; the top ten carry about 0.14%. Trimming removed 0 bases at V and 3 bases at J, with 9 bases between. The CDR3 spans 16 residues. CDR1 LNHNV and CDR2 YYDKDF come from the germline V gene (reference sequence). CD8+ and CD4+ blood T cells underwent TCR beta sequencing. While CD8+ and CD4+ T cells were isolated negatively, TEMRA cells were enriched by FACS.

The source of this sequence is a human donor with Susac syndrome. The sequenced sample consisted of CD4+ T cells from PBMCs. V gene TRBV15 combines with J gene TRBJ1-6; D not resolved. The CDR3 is CATSRDGGDYNSPLHF. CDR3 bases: TGTGCCACCAGCAGAGACGGCGGGGACTATAATTCACCCCTCCACTTT. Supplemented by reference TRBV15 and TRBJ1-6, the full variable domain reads DAMVIQNPRYQVTQFGKPVTLSCSQTLNHNVMYWYQQKSSQAPKLLFHYYDKDFNNEADTPDNFQSRRPNTSFCFLDIRSPGLGDTAMYLCATSRDGGDYNSPLHFGNGTRLTVT.